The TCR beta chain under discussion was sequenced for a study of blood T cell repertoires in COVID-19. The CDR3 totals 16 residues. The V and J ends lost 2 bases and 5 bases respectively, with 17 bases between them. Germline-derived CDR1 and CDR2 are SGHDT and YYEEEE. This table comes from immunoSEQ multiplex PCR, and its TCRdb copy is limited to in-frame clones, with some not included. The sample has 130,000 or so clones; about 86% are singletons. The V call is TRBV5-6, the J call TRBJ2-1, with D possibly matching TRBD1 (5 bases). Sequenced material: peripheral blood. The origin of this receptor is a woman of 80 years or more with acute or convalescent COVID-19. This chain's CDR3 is CASSLITSGMNNEQFF. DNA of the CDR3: TGTGCCAGCAGCTTAATAACGTCAGGGATGAACAATGAGCAGTTCTTC.